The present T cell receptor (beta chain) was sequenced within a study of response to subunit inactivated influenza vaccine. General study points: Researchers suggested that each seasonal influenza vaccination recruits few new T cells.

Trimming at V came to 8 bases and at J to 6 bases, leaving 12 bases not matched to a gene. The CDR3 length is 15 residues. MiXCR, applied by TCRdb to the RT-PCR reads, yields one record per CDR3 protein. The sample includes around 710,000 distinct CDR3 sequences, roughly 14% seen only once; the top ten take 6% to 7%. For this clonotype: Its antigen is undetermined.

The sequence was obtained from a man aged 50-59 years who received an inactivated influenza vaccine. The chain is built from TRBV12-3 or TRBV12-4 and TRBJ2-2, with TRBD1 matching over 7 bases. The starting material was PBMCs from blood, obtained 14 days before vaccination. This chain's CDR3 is CASSETGMKAGELFF. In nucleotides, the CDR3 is TGTGCCAGCTCTGAGACAGGGATGAAGGCCGGGGAGCTGTTTTTT.